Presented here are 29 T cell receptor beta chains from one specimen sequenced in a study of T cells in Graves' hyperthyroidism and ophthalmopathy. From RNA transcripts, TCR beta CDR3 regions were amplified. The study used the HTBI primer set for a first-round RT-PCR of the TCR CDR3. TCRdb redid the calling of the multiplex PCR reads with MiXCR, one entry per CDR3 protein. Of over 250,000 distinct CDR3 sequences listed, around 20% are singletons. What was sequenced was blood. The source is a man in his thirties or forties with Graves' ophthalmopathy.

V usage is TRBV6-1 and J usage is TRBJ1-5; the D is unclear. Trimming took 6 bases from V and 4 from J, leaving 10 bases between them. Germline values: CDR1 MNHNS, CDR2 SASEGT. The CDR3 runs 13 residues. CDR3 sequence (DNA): TGTGCCAGCAGCCTGGTACCAAATCAGCCCCAGCATTTT. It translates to CASSLVPNQPQHF.

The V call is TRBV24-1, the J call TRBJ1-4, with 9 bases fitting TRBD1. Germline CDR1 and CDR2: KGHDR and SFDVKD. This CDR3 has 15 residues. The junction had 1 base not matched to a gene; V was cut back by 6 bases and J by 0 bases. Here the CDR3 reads CATSRQGATNEKLFF. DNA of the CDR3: TGTGCCACCAGTCGACAGGGGGCAACTAATGAAAAACTGTTTTTT.

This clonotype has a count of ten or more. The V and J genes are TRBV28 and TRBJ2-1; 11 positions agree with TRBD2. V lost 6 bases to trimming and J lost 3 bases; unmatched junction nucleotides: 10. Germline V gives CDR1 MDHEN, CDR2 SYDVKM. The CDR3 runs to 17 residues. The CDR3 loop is CASRHSSGRENYNEQFF. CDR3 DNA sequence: TGTGCCAGCAGGCATAGTAGCGGGAGGGAAAACTACAATGAGCAGTTCTTC.

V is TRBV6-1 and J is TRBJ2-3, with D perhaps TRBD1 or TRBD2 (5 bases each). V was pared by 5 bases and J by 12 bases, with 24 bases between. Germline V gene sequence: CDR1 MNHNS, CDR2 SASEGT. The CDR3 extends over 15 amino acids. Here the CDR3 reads CASSRPGRPRETQYF. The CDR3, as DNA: TGTGCCAGCAGTAGACCGGGACGGCCAAGGGAGACACAGTATTTT.

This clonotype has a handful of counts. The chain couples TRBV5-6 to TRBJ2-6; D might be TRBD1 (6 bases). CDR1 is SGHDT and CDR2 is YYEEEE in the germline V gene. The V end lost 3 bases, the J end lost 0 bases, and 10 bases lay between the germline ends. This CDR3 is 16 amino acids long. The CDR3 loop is CASSWGQGSGANVLTF. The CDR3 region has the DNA TGTGCCAGCAGCTGGGGGCAGGGCTCTGGGGCCAACGTCCTGACTTTC.

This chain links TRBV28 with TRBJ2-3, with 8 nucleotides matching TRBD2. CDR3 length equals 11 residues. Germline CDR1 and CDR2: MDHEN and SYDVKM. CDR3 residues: CAASGLDTQYF. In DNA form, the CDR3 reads TGTGCGGCTAGCGGGCTAGATACGCAGTATTTT.

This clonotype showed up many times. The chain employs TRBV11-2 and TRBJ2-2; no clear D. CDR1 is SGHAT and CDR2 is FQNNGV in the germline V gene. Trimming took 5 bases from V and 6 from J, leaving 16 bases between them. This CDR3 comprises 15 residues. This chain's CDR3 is CASSPLGSSAGELFF. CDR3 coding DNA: TGTGCCAGCAGCCCTTTGGGGTCCTCAGCCGGGGAGCTGTTTTTT.

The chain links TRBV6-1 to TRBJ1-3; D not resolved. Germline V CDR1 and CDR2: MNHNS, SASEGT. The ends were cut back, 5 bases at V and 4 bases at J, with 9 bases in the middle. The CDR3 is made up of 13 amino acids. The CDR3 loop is CASSPLTGNTIYF. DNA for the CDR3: TGTGCCAGCAGTCCCCTAACGGGAAACACCATATATTTT.

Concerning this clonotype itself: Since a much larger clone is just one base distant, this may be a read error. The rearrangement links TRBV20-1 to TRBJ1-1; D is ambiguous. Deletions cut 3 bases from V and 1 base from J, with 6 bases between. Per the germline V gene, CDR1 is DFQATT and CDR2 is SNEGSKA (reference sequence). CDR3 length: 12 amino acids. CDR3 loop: CSASWENTEAFF. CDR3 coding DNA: TGCAGTGCTAGTTGGGAGAACACTGAAGCTTTCTTT.

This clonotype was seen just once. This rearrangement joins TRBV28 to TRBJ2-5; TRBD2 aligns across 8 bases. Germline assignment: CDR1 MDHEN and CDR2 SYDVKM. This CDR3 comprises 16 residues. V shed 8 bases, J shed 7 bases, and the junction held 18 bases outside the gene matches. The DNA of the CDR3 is TGTGCCAGCCGAAATTTACTAGCGGCGTCTATAGGGACCCAGTACTTC. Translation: CASRNLLAASIGTQYF.

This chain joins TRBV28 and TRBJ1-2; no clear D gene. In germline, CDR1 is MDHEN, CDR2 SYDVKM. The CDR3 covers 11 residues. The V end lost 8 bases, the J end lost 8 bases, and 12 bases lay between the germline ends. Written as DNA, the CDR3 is TGTGCCAGCGGGAGAGAGAGGGGCTACACCTTC. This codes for CASGRERGYTF.

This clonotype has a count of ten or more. This chain's CDR3 is CASSQGDTSNQPQHF. DNA for the CDR3: TGTGCCAGCAGCCAAGGGGACACTAGCAATCAGCCCCAGCATTTT. The V and J genes are TRBV3-1 and TRBJ1-5; D perhaps matches TRBD1 (6 bases). Between the trimmed V and J ends, which lost 1 base and 0 bases, there was a span of 7 bases. Germline V gene lookup returns CDR1 LGHDT and CDR2 YNNKEL (reference sequence). This CDR3 spans 15 amino acids.

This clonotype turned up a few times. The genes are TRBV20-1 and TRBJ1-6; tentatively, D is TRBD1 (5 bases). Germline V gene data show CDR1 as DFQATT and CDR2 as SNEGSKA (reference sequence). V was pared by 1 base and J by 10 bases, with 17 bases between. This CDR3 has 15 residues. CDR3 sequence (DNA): TGCAGTGCTAGAGGGGGCGGGGAAGTACGGTCACCCCTCCACTTT. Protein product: CSARGGGEVRSPLHF.

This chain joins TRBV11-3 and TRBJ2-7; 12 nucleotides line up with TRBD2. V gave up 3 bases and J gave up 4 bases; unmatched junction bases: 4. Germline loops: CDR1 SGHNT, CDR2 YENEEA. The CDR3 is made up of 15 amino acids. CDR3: CASSFLAGGQYEQYF. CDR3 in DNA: TGTGCCAGCAGCTTCCTAGCGGGAGGGCAATACGAGCAGTACTTC.

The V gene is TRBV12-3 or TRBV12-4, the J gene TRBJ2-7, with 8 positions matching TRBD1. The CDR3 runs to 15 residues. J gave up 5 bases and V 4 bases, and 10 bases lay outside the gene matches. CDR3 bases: TGTGCCAGCAGTTATCTGGACAGGGAGAGGAACGAGCAGTACTTC. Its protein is CASSYLDRERNEQYF.

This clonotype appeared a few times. Here the CDR3 reads CASRTEAGAQPQHF. CDR3 in DNA: TGTGCCAGCAGAACGGAGGCAGGGGCCCAGCCCCAGCATTTT. The chain combines TRBV6-1 with TRBJ1-5; possibly TRBD1 for D (6 bases). CDR1 is MNHNS and CDR2 is SASEGT in the germline V gene. V lost 6 bases, J lost 7 bases, and 16 bases lay in between. This CDR3 has 14 residues.

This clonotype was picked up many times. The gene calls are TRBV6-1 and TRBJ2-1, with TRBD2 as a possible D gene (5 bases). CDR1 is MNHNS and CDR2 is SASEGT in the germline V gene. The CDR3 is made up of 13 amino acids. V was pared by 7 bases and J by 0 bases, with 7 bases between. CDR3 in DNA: TGTGCCAGCAAGCGGAGCTCCTACAATGAGCAGTTCTTC. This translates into CASKRSSYNEQFF.

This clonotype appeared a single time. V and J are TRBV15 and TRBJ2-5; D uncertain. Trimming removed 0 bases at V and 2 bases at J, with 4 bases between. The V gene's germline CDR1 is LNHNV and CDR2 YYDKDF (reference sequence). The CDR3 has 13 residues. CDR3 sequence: CATSRDKQETQYF. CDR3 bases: TGTGCCACCAGCAGAGATAAACAAGAGACCCAGTACTTC.

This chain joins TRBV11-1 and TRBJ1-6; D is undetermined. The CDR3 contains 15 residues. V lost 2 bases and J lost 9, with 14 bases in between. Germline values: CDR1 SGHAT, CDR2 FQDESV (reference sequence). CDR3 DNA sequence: TGTGCCAGCAGCTTAACCGGAGGGTTTGGTTCACCCCTCCACTTT. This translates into CASSLTGGFGSPLHF.

The CDR3 DNA is TGTGCCAGTAGTATGACAGACTCCTCTGGAAACACCATATATTTT. Its protein product is CASSMTDSSGNTIYF. The genes are TRBV19 and TRBJ1-3, with a weak D call TRBD1 (5 bases). The CDR3 sequence is 15 residues long. Germline V lookup: CDR1 LNHDA, CDR2 SQIVND (reference sequence). Trimming shortened V by 3 bases and J by 0 bases, and 9 bases separated the two germline ends.

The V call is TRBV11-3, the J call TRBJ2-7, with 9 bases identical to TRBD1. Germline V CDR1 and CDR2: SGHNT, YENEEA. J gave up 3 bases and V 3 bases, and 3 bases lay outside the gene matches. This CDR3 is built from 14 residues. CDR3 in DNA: TGTGCCAGCAGCTTTACAGGGGGCGACTACGAGCAGTACTTC. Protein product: CASSFTGGDYEQYF.

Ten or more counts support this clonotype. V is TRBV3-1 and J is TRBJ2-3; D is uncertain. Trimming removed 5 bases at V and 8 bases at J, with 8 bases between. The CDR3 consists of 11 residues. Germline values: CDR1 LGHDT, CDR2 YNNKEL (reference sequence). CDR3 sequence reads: CASSGSITQYF. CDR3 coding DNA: TGTGCCAGCAGCGGTAGCATTACGCAGTATTTT.

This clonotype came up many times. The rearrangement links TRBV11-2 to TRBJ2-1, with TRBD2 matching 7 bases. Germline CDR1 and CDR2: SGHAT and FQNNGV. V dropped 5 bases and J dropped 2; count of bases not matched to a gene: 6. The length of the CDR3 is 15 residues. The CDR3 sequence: CASSRAGNPYNEQFF. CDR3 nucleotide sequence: TGTGCCAGCAGCCGAGCGGGAAACCCCTACAATGAGCAGTTCTTC. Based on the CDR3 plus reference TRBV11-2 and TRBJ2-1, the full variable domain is EAGVAQSPRYKIIEKRQSVAFWCNPISGHATLYWYQQILGQGPKLLIQFQNNGVVDDSQLPKDRFSAERLKGVDSTLKIQPAKLEDSAVYLCASSRAGNPYNEQFFGPGTRLTVL.

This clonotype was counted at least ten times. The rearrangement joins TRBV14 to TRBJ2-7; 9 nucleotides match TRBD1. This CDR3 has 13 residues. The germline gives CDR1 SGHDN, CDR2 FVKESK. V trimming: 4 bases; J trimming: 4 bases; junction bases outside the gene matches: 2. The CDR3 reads CASSPDRGYEQYF. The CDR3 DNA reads TGTGCCAGCAGCCCGGACAGGGGATACGAGCAGTACTTC.

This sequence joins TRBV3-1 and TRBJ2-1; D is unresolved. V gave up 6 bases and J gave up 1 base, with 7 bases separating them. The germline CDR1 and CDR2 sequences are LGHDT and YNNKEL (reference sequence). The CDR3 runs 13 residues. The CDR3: CASSHQSYNEQFF. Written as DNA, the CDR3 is TGTGCCAGCAGTCATCAATCCTACAATGAGCAGTTCTTC.

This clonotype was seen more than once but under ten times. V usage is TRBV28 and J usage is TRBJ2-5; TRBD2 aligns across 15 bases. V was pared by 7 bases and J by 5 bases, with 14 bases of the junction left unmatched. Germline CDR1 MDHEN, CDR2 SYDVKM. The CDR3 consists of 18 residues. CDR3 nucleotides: TGTGCCAGCACCCCTTGGACTAGCGGGAGGGCCATCGGGGAGACCCAGTACTTC. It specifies CASTPWTSGRAIGETQYF.

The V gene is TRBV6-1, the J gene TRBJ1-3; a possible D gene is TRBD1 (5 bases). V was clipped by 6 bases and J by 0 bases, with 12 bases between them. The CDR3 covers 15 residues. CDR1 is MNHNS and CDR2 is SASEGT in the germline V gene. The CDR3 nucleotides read TGTGCCAGCAGCCCTGGGGGGAACTCTGGAAACACCATATATTTT. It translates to CASSPGGNSGNTIYF.

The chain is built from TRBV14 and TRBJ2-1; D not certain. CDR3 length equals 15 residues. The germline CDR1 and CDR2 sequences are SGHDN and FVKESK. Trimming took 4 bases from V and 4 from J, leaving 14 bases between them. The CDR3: CASSLDSYPYNEQFF. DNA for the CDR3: TGTGCCAGCAGCCTAGACTCCTACCCTTACAATGAGCAGTTCTTC. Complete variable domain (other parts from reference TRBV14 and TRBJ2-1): EAGVTQFPSHSVIEKGQTVTLRCDPISGHDNLYWYRRVMGKEIKFLLHFVKESKQDESGMPNNRFLAERTGGTYSTLKVQPAELEDSGVYFCASSLDSYPYNEQFFGPGTRLTVL.

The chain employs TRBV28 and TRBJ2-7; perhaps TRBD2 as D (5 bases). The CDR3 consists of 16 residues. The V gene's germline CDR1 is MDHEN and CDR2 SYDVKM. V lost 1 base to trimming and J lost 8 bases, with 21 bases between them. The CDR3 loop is CASSLSTGYRRYKQYF. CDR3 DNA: TGTGCCAGCAGTTTATCAACGGGGTACCGAAGGTACAAGCAGTACTTC.